Detailed here is one T cell receptor beta chain. These data are taken from a study of blood T cell repertoires in COVID-19. A Seattle source enrolled patients during active infection and followed them longitudinally. The repertoire was sequenced with immunoSEQ multiplex PCR; TCRdb's copy has only in-frame clones and lacks some. The table has 75,000 to 90,000 clones, less than 95% seen once. The V and J ends lost 0 bases and 2 bases, in that order; junction bases with no gene match: 2. Germline V gene data show CDR1 as MNHEY and CDR2 as SVGAGI. The CDR3 consists of 15 residues. Sequenced: peripheral blood. The TCR originated in a man younger than 30 with COVID-19, enrolled during active disease. This chain joins TRBV6-5 and TRBJ2-7, with 9 bases that match TRBD1. For the CDR3, the DNA is TGTGCCAGCAGTTACTCCGGGACAGGGACCTACGAGCAGTACTTC. Its translation is CASSYSGTGTYEQYF.